Below, one T cell receptor beta chain is given with its context. This clonotype showed up many times. Its antigen remains undetermined. No much larger clonotype is one base removed from it; base qualities were not supplied. Blood bank volunteers in Maryland, USA served as the healthy controls. Libraries from unsorted PBMCs were made from 2 million PBMCs kept in RNAlater at -80 degrees C until RNA extraction. Peripheral blood was subjected to Ficoll-Hypaque density gradient centrifugation to isolate PBMCs, which were then cryopreserved in liquid nitrogen. The source of the sample is a study of neurological immune-mediated disorders (dated by TCRdb to the late 2010s). For the study in its entirety: Peripheral blood TCR-beta repertoires from patients with HTLV-I-associated myelopathy (HAM/TSP), patients with multiple sclerosis, and healthy controls were compared in the study using UMI-based sequencing. The 85 to 110 TCR-beta libraries included longitudinal samples, technical triplicates and paired sorted CD4+ and CD8+ T-cell subsets alongside PBMC samples. The cohort was made up of approximately 71 subjects, consisting of 15 or so HAM/TSP patients, around 35 multiple sclerosis patients and 20 healthy controls.

To synthesize cDNA, template-switch 5'RACE was performed with a primer carrying a 10-nucleotide random unique molecular identifier so that each TCR transcript was tagged. Every sequencing run covered 15-18 subjects and yielded more than 160 million TCR-beta sequences. The RNeasy kit was used to extract total RNA. The KAPA Real-time Library Amplification kit was used to amplify TCR-beta VDJ regions with primers targeting the TCR constant region and the 5'RACE anchor. A first PCR added sample indexes and Illumina adaptors, after which a second PCR increased the library yield. After purification with Ampure beads, the TCR product of roughly 650 bp was size-selected on a 2% E-gel SizeSelection system. Before pooling, libraries had their quality checked on a Bioanalyzer, their concentration measured with Qubit, and their quantity determined with the Kapa Library Quantification kit. Libraries were sequenced paired-end 2 x 150 bp on an Illumina HiSeq 2500. To increase sequence diversity, roughly 24-30% phiX was spiked into each library pool. The paper's data handling went like this. The UMI-based MiGEC pipeline processed quality-filtered reads and removed over 80% of raw TCR sequences during error correction. VDJ genes were aligned to IMGT germline references, and clonotypes were defined by unique CDR3 amino acid sequence plus V-J genes. Clonal expansion, Shannon diversity and CDR3 relatedness were evaluated with VDJtools (CalcPairwiseDistances, ClusterSamples), while phylogenetic trees were built in CLCbio workbench. Using coefficient-of-variation modelling across technical triplicates, the study counted a clone as expanded if it had at least 8 unique UMIs. The public reads were quality trimmed at Q25 with fastp and then assembled into clones with MiXCR by TCRdb, keeping productive beta chains. Rows are unified per CDR3 protein, each entry keeping the most common DNA and genes. TCRdb's processing, not the study's, gives the V and J calls here. The sample data list 20,000 to 30,000 distinct CDR3 sequences, and over 5% of these were observed just once. Of the sample, around 4.8% falls within the top ten clones.

General conclusions and limits of the study: TCR clonal expansion was highest in HAM/TSP patients and lowest in MS patients, with MS patients falling below even healthy controls. No identical CDR3 amino acid sequences were found to be shared among expanded clones across subjects, suggesting that TCR-beta repertoires were private in all groups.

Here V drops 4 bases and J drops 4 bases, and the junction holds 3 bases not matched to any gene. The germline V gene yields SGHRS for CDR1 and YFSETQ for CDR2. From its cysteine to its phenylalanine, the CDR3 spans 14 amino acids. Just CDR3 DNA is preserved here, 42 bases in frame from base 1. The chain is assembled from TRBV5-1 and TRBJ1-1; a stretch of 11 junction bases matches TRBD1. Input material: PBMCs. This TCR was sampled from a woman aged 40 to 50 in good health. For the CDR3, the sequence is CASSPGTGGTEAFF. Read as DNA, the sequence is TGCGCCAGCAGCCCGGGGACAGGGGGCACTGAAGCTTTCTTT.